Detailed here is one TCR beta chain. The data were taken from a study of blood T cell repertoires in COVID-19. Study-wide context: Donors in the United States, Italy and Spain gave samples during acute or convalescent COVID-19. From T cells, B-cell-depleted T cells, or PBMCs came the material, which was cDNA or gDNA.

As handled by the study authors: Nucleated cell number was recorded as an estimate derived from reference gene primer amplification. Data came from immunoSEQ multiplex PCR; TCRdb stores just in-frame clones and leaves some out. D and trimming were read from the DNA, whereas the V and J calls and clone size are those reported in that table. The sample records about 260,000 clones, around four fifths being singletons. This TCR came from a woman aged 50 to 60 who had recovered from COVID-19. Material: peripheral blood.

The CDR3 region is CASSRLGGDHRGQPQHF. The CDR3 nucleotides read TGTGCCAGCAGTCGCCTTGGAGGGGATCATCGGGGTCAGCCCCAGCATTTT. The chain has TRBV6-2 or TRBV6-3 and TRBJ1-5; maybe TRBD1 (5 bases). Looked up from germline, CDR1 is MNHEY and CDR2 is SVGEGT. V lost 5 bases to trimming and J lost 6 bases, with 23 bases between them. The CDR3 spans 17 residues.